This entry describes one TCR beta chain. What it binds is not known. The protocol was immunoSEQ multiplex PCR, while the TCRdb copy is restricted to in-frame clones and leaves out a portion. The sample lists 70,000 to 95,000 clones, about 93% occurring once. CDR1 is MGHRA, CDR2 YSYEKL, per germline. CDR3 length equals 15 residues. Trimming removed 3 bases from V and 4 bases from J, with 12 bases in between. The sample belongs to a study of OX40 agonist ivuxolimab in advanced cancers. General observations from the study: In CD8+ T cells, expanded clones were on average more numerous than in CD4+.

This specimen was CD4+ or CD8+ T cells sorted from blood, taken in a trial of the OX40 agonist ivuxolimab. This TCR was sampled from an adult with an advanced solid tumor such as melanoma, head and neck, liver or kidney cancer. The chain carries TRBV4-1 and TRBJ2-2, with D maybe TRBD1 (5 bases). DNA of the CDR3: TGCGCCAGCAGCCACCCCAGGGTAGGCACCGGGGAGCTGTTTTTT. It specifies CASSHPRVGTGELFF.